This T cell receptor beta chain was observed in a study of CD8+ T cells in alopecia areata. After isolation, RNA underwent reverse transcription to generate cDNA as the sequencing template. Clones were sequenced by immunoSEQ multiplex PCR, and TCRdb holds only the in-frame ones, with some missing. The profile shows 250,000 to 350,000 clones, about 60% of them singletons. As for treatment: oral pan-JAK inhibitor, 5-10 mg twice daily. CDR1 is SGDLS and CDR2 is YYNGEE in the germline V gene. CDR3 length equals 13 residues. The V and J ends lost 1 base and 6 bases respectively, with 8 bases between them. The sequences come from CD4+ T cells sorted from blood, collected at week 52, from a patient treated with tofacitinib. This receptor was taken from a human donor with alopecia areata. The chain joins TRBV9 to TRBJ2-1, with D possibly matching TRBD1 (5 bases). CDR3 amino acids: CASSVSQGNEQFF. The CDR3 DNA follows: TGTGCCAGCAGCGTAAGCCAGGGCAATGAGCAGTTCTTC.